One sample yielded the 12 T cell receptor beta chains listed below, sequenced in a study of T cell therapy after organ transplantation. TCRdb's copy holds only in-frame clones and misses some; the assay was immunoSEQ multiplex PCR. Of fewer than 4,500 clones in the sample, around 69% are singletons; the top ten hold under 45%. Time point specified: 20-29 weeks after completion of therapy. No antigen has been identified for these receptors. This material consisted of CD8+ T cells from blood, taken after autologous CMV-specific T cell therapy. The source of these receptors is a human patient who had received a solid organ transplant and had CMV disease. Some T cells may trace back to the graft donor.

The rearrangement links TRBV13 to TRBJ2-5, with 7 bases lining up with TRBD1. Germline values: CDR1 PRHDT, CDR2 FYEKMQ (reference sequence). V gave up 3 bases and J gave up 4 bases; unmatched junction bases: 5. The CDR3 sequence is 14 residues long. The CDR3 loop reads CASSLNRGGETQYF. In DNA form, the CDR3 reads TGTGCCAGCAGCTTGAACAGGGGTGGAGAGACCCAGTACTTC.

The rearrangement uses TRBV27 and TRBJ2-1; 9 nucleotides align to TRBD1. The V gene's germline CDR1 is MNHEY and CDR2 SMNVEV (reference sequence). The junction had 8 bases not matched to a gene; V was cut back by 7 bases and J by 4 bases. The CDR3 is 15 residues long. CDR3 in amino acids: CASNPGTGPYNEQFF. The CDR3 nucleotides read TGTGCCAGCAACCCCGGGACAGGGCCATACAATGAGCAGTTCTTC.

The V call is TRBV4-2, the J call TRBJ2-5, with D unclear. CDR1 is LGHNA, CDR2 YNFKEQ, per germline. V shed 4 bases and J shed 5 bases, with 14 bases lying between them. This CDR3 comprises 14 residues. The CDR3 nucleotides read TGTGCCAGCAGCCCCATGACACGGGTCGAGACCCAGTACTTC. Its protein is CASSPMTRVETQYF.

The genes are TRBV2 and TRBJ2-2; 14 positions agree with TRBD2. The CDR3 extends over 18 amino acids. The germline gives CDR1 SNHLY, CDR2 FYNNEI. J lost 4 bases, V lost 6 bases, and 10 bases had no gene match. In DNA, the CDR3 is TGTGCCAGCAGCTGGGGGCTCGGGACTAGCGGGAGCACCGGGGAGCTGTTTTTT. Amino acid sequence: CASSWGLGTSGSTGELFF.

The chain recombines TRBV6-1 with TRBJ2-2; D unclear. Germline loops: CDR1 MNHNS, CDR2 SASEGT. CDR3 length: 14 amino acids. Trimming shortened V by 4 bases and J by 0 bases, and 6 bases separated the two germline ends. In DNA, the CDR3 is TGTGCCAGCAGTGGACTTTCGAACACCGGGGAGCTGTTTTTT. Translated: CASSGLSNTGELFF.

The sample holds a few counts of this clone. The rearrangement uses TRBV30 and TRBJ2-2; TRBD1 matches at 9 bases. The CDR3 is 15 residues long. Losses at the gene ends were 0 bases for V and 3 bases for J; bases not matched to a gene: 2. Germline V gene sequence: CDR1 GTSNPN, CDR2 SVGIG (reference sequence). The chain's CDR3 is CAWSVRDRDTGELFF. The CDR3 region has the DNA TGTGCCTGGAGTGTACGGGACAGGGACACCGGGGAGCTGTTTTTT.

The gene calls are TRBV7-9 and TRBJ2-7, with 7 bases identical to TRBD2. V was pared by 5 bases and J by 2 bases, with 6 bases of the junction left unmatched. This CDR3 comprises 14 residues. Germline assignment: CDR1 SEHNR and CDR2 FQNEAQ (reference sequence). CDR3 amino acids: CASSPTSVAYEQYF. CDR3 in DNA: TGTGCCAGCAGCCCTACTAGCGTAGCCTACGAGCAGTACTTC.

The gene calls are TRBV6-4 and TRBJ2-5, with D perhaps matching TRBD2 (5 bases). This CDR3 comprises 13 residues. Per germline, CDR1 MRHNA and CDR2 SNTAGT. Trimming pared 8 bases from V and 2 bases from J, leaving 12 bases between. CDR3 sequence reads: CASWEQPQETQYF. CDR3 sequence (DNA): TGTGCCAGCTGGGAGCAGCCGCAAGAGACCCAGTACTTC.

The chain combines TRBV6-1 with TRBJ2-1, with D unclear. Per germline, CDR1 MNHNS and CDR2 SASEGT. The ends were cut back, 5 bases at V and 8 bases at J, with 13 bases in the middle. CDR3 length: 13 amino acids. CDR3 loop: CASSPPPPDEQFF. Here the CDR3 DNA reads TGTGCCAGCAGTCCACCTCCGCCGGATGAGCAGTTCTTC.

This chain's CDR3 is CASSPRWGGGETQYF. CDR3 sequence (DNA): TGTGCCAGCAGCCCACGGTGGGGGGGCGGAGAGACCCAGTACTTC. J is TRBJ2-5 and V is TRBV14; a weak D match, TRBD2 (7 bases). Germline V gene data show CDR1 as SGHDN and CDR2 as FVKESK. V was cut by 4 bases and J by 4 bases, with 16 bases left in between. This CDR3 is 15 amino acids long.

Comments on this clone: At one of its ends the junction is not consistent with the germline gene, which may arise from a read error. The gene calls are TRBV7-7 and TRBJ2-5; TRBD1 aligns across 8 bases. CDR3 length: 18 amino acids. Per the germline V gene, CDR1 is SSHAT and CDR2 is FNYEAQ (reference sequence). The CDR3 nucleotides read TGTGCTAGCAGCACATGGGAGGACAGGGCGCTGGGTCAAGAGACCCAGTACTTC. Protein sequence: CASSTWEDRALGQETQYF. The full variable domain, in which reference TRBV7-7 and TRBJ2-5 provide the parts outside the CDR3, is GAGVSQSPRYKVTKRGQDVTLRCDPISSHATLYWYQQALGQGPEFLTYFNYEAQPDKSGLPSDRFSAERPEGSISTLTIQRTEQRDSAMYRCASSTWEDRALGQETQYFGPGTRLLVL.

This chain uses TRBV7-9 with TRBJ2-3, with TRBD2 matching 8 bases. Germline V gene data show CDR1 as SEHNR and CDR2 as FQNEAQ (reference sequence). The CDR3 has 15 amino acids. With V trimmed by 3 bases and J by 1 base, 3 bases remained unmatched. CDR3 region: CASSFPTSGTDTQYF. As DNA, the CDR3 is TGTGCCAGCAGCTTCCCGACTAGCGGCACAGATACGCAGTATTTT.